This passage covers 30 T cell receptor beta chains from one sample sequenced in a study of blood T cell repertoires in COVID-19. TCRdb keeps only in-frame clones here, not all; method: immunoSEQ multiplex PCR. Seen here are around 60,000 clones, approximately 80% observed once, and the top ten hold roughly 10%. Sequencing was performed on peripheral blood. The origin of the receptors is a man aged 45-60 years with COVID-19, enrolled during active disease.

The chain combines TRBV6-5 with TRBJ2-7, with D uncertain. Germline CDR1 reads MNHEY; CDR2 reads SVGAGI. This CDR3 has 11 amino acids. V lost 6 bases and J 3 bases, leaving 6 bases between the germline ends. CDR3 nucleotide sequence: TGTGCCAGCAGCAGAAACTACGAGCAGTACTTC. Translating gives CASSRNYEQYF.

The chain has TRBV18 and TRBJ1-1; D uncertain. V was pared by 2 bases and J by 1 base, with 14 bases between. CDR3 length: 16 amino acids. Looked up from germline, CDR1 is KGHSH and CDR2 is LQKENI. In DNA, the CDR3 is TGTGCCAGCTCACCAGTCGCCGGCGGTGGGAACACTGAAGCTTTCTTT. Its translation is CASSPVAGGGNTEAFF. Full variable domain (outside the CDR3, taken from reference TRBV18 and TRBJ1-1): NAGVMQNPRHLVRRRGQEARLRCSPMKGHSHVYWYRQLPEEGLKFMVYLQKENIIDESGMPKERFSAEFPKEGPSILRIQQVVRGDSAAYFCASSPVAGGGNTEAFFGQGTRLTVV.

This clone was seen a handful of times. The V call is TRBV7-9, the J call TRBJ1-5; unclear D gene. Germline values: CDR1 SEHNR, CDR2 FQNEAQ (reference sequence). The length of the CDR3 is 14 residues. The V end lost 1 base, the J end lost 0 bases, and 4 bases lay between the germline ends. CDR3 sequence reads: CASSLDYSNQPQHF. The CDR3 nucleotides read TGTGCCAGCAGCTTAGACTATAGCAATCAGCCCCAGCATTTT. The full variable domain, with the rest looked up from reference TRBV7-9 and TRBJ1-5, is DTGVSQNPRHKITKRGQNVTFRCDPISEHNRLYWYRQTLGQGPEFLTYFQNEAQLEKSRLLSDRFSAERPKGSFSTLEIQRTEQGDSAMYLCASSLDYSNQPQHFGDGTRLSIL.

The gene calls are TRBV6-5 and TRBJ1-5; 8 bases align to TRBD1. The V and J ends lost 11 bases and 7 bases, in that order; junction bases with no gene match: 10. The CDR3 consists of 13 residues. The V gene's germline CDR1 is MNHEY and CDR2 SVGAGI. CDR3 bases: TGTGCCGGACGGACAGGGACGGGGCAGCCCCAGCATTTT. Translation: CAGRTGTGQPQHF.

CDR3 DNA sequence: TGTGCCAGCAGCTCCGGGACAGGAGTCTACGAGCAGTACTTC. Protein product: CASSSGTGVYEQYF. The V and J genes are TRBV5-4 and TRBJ2-7; 8 bases agree with TRBD1. This CDR3 comprises 14 residues. The germline CDR1 and CDR2 sequences are SGHNT and YYREEE (reference sequence). V was pared by 3 bases and J by 3 bases, with 5 bases of the junction left unmatched. Based on the CDR3 plus reference TRBV5-4 and TRBJ2-7, the full variable domain is ETGVTQSPTHLIKTRGQQVTLRCSSQSGHNTVSWYQQALGQGPQFIFQYYREEENGRGNFPPRFSGLQFPNYSSELNVNALELDDSALYLCASSSGTGVYEQYFGPGTRLTVT.

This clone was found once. The CDR3 nucleotides read TGTGCCTGGAGACAGCTCTACGAGCAGTACTTC. Encoded protein: CAWRQLYEQYF. The gene calls are TRBV30 and TRBJ2-7; no reliable D call. Trimming removed 3 bases at V and 3 bases at J, with 6 bases between. Germline-derived CDR1 and CDR2 are GTSNPN and SVGIG (reference sequence). CDR3 length: 11 amino acids.

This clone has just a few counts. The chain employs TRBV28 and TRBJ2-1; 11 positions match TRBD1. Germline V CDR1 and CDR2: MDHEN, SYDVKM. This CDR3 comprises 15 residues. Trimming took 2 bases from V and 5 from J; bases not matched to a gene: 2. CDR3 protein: CASSLRGQGDNEQFF. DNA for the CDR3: TGTGCCAGCAGTTTAAGGGGACAGGGGGACAATGAGCAGTTCTTC.

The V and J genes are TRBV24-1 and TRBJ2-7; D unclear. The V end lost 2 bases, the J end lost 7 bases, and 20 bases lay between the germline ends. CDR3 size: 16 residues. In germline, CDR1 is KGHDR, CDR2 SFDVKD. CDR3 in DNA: TGTGCCACCAGTGATTCACAACCAGACTCCTACGAGGAGCAGTACTTC. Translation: CATSDSQPDSYEEQYF.

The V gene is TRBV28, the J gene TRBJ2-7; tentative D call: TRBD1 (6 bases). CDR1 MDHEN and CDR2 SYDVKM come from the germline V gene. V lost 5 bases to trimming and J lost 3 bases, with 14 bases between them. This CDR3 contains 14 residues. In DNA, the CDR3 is TGTGCCAGCAGTCCCCCCGGACAGCACTACGAGCAGTACTTC. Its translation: CASSPPGQHYEQYF. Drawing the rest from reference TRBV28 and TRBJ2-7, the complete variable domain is DVKVTQSSRYLVKRTGEKVFLECVQDMDHENMFWYRQDPGLGLRLIYFSYDVKMKEKGDIPEGYSVSREKKERFSLILESASTNQTSMYLCASSPPGQHYEQYFGPGTRLTVT.

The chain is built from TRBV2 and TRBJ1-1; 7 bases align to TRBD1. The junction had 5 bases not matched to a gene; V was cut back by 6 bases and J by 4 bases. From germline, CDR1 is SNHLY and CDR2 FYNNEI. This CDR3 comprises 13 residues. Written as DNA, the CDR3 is TGTGCCAGCAGCTCACAGGGGAGCACTGAAGCTTTCTTT. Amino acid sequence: CASSSQGSTEAFF.

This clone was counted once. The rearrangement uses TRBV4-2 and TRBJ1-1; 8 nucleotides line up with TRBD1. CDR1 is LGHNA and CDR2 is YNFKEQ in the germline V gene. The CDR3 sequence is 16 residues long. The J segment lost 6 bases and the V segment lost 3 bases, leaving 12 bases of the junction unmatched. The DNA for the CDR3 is TGTGCCAGCAGCCATGCGCCAGGCCAGGGGGCACCTGAAGCTTTCTTT. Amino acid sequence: CASSHAPGQGAPEAFF.

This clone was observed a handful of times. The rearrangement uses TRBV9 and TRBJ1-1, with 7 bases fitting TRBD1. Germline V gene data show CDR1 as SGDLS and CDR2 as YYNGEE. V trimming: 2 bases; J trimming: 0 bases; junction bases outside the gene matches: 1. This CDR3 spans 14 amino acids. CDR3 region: CASSVGQLNTEAFF. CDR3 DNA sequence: TGTGCCAGCAGCGTGGGACAGCTGAACACTGAAGCTTTCTTT.

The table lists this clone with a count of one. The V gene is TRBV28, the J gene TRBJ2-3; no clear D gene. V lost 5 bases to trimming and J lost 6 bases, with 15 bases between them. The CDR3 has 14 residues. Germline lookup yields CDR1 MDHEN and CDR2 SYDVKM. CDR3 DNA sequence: TGTGCCAGCAGTCCGACCCTGGGCCCGGATACGCAGTATTTT. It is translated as CASSPTLGPDTQYF.

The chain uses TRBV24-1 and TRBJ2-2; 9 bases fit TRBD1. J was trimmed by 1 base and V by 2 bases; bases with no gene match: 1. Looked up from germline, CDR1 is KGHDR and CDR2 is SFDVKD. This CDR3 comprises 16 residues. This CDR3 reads CATSDWGQGNTGELFF. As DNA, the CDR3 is TGTGCCACCAGTGATTGGGGACAGGGGAACACCGGGGAGCTGTTTTTT.

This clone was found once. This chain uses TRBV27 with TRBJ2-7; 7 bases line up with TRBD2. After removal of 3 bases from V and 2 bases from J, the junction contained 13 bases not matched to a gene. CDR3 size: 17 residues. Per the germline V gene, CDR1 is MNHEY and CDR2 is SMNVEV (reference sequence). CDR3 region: CASSFLPRSGVAYEQYF. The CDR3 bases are TGTGCCAGCAGTTTCCTTCCTCGCAGCGGGGTTGCCTACGAGCAGTACTTC.

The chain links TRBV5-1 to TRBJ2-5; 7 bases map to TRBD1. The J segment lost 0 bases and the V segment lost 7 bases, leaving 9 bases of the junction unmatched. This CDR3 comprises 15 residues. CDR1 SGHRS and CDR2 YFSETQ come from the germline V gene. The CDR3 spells CASRSGTENQETQYF. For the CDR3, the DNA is TGCGCCAGCCGCTCCGGGACAGAAAACCAAGAGACCCAGTACTTC.

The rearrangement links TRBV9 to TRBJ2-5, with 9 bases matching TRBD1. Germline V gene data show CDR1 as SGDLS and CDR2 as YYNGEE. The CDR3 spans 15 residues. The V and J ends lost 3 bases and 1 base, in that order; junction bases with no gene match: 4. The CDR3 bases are TGTGCCAGCAGCGGGACAGGGGCGCTCCAAGAGACCCAGTACTTC. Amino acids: CASSGTGALQETQYF.

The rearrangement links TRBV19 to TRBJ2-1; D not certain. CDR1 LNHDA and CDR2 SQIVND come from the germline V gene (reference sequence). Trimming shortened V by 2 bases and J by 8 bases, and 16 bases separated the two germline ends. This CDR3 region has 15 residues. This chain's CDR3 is CASSIRGDLVDEQFF. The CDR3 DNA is TGTGCCAGTAGTATACGAGGCGACCTCGTCGATGAGCAGTTCTTC. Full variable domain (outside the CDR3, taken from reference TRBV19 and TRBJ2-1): DGGITQSPKYLFRKEGQNVTLSCEQNLNHDAMYWYRQDPGQGLRLIYYSQIVNDFQKGDIAEGYSVSREKKESFPLTVTSAQKNPTAFYLCASSIRGDLVDEQFFGPGTRLTVL.

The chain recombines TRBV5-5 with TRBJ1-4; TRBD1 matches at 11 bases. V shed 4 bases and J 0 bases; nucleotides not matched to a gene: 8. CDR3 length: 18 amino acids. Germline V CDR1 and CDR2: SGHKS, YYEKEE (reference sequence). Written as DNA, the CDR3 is TGTGCCAGCAGCGGGGGACAGGGGGGCTCTGCAACTAATGAAAAACTGTTTTTT. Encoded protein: CASSGGQGGSATNEKLFF.

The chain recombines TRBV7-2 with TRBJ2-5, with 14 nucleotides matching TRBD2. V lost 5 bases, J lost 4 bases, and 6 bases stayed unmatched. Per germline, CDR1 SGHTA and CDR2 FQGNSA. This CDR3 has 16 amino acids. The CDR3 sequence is CASSARLAGGGETQYF. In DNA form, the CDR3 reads TGTGCCAGCAGCGCTCGACTAGCGGGAGGGGGAGAGACCCAGTACTTC.

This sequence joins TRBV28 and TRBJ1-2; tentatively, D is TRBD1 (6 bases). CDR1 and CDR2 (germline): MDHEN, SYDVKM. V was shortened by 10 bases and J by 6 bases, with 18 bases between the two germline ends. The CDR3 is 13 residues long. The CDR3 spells CATYIQGKDGYTF. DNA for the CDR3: TGTGCCACCTACATTCAGGGGAAGGATGGCTACACCTTC.

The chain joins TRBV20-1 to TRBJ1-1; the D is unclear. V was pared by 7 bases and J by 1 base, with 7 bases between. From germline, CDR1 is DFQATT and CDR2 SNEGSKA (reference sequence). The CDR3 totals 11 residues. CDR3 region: CSVVKNTEAFF. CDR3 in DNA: TGCAGTGTAGTCAAGAACACTGAAGCTTTCTTT.

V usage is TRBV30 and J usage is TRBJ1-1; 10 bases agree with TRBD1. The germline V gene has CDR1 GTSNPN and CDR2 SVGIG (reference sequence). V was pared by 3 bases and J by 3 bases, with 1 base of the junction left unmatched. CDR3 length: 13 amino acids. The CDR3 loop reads CAWRGTGDTEAFF. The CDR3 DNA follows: TGTGCCTGGAGGGGGACAGGGGACACTGAAGCTTTCTTT.

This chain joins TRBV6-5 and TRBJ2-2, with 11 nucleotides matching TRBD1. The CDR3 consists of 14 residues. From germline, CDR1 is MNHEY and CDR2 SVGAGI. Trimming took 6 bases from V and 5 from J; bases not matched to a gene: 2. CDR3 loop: CASRGTGGTGELFF. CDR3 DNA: TGTGCCAGCAGAGGGACAGGGGGAACCGGGGAGCTGTTTTTT.

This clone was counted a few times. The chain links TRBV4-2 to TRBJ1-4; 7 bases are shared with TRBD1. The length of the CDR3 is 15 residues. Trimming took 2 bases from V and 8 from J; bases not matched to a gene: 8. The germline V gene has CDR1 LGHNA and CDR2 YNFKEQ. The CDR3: CASSQRDSRGEKLFF. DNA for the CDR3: TGTGCCAGCAGCCAAAGGGACAGTCGGGGCGAAAAACTGTTTTTT.

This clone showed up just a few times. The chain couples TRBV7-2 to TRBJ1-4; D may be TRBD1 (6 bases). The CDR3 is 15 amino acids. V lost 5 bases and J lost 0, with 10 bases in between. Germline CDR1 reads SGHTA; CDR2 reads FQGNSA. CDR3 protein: CASSLTGTTNEKLFF. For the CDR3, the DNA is TGTGCCAGCAGCCTAACAGGGACAACTAATGAAAAACTGTTTTTT.

The CDR3 is CASSVSGRSHEQYF. CDR3 sequence (DNA): TGTGCCAGCAGCGTTAGCGGGAGGTCCCACGAGCAGTACTTC. The gene calls are TRBV9 and TRBJ2-7; 10 bases match TRBD2. CDR1 and CDR2 (germline): SGDLS, YYNGEE. Trimming cost V 2 bases and J 5 bases; bases outside gene matches: 4. The CDR3 has 14 amino acids.

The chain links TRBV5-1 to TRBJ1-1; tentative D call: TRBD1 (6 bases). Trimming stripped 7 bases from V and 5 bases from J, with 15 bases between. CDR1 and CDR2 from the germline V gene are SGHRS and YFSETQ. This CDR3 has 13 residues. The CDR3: CASGQGIGTEAFF. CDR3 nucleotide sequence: TGCGCCAGCGGTCAGGGGATTGGTACTGAAGCTTTCTTT. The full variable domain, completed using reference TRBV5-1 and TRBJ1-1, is KAGVTQTPRYLIKTRGQQVTLSCSPISGHRSVSWYQQTPGQGLQFLFEYFSETQRNKGNFPGRFSGRQFSNSRSEMNVSTLELGDSALYLCASGQGIGTEAFFGQGTRLTVV.

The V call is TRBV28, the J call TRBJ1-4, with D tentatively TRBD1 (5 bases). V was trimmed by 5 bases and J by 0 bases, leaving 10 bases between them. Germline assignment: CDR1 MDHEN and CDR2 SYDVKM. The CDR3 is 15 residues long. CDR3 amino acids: CASSAGGATNEKLFF. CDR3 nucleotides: TGTGCCAGCAGTGCCGGGGGTGCAACTAATGAAAAACTGTTTTTT.

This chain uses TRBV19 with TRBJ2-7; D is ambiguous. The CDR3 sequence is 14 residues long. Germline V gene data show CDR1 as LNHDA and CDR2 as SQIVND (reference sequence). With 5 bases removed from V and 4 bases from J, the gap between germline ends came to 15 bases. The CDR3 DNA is TGTGCCAGTAGTCCTAGGCGCACCGAATACGAGCAGTACTTC. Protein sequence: CASSPRRTEYEQYF.